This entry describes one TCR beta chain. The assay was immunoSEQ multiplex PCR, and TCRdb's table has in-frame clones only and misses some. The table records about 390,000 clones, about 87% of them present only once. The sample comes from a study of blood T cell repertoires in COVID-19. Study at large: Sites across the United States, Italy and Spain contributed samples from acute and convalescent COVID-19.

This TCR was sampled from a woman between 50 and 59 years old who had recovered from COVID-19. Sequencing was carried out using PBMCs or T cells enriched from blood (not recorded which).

The CDR3: CATSRDSSVIPLSSLEQFF. As DNA, the CDR3 is TGTGCCACCAGCAGAGATTCCTCGGTCATCCCCTTATCATCCCTTGAGCAGTTCTTC. The V gene is TRBV15, the J gene TRBJ2-1; D gene uncertain. In germline, CDR1 is LNHNV, CDR2 YYDKDF (reference sequence). Trimming removed 0 bases from V and 9 bases from J, with 27 bases in between. The length of the CDR3 is 19 residues.